These T cell receptor beta chains were read from a single sample in a study of blood T cell repertoires in COVID-19. Method: immunoSEQ multiplex PCR; TCRdb's copy keeps in-frame clones and lacks some. The data show about 130,000 clones, about 80% seen once. Specimen: PBMCs or T cells enriched from blood (not recorded which). The receptors come from a woman aged 50 to 65 who had recovered from COVID-19. Each CDR3 is given without its conserved first and last residue.

V gene	J gene	CDR3 protein
TRBV27	TRBJ1-2	ASSSSQGYGYT
TRBV7-8	TRBJ1-1	ASSLTTGTAEAF
TRBV3-1/TRBV3-2	TRBJ2-1	ASSQGNRPYYNEQF
TRBV6-2/TRBV6-3	TRBJ1-1	ASSIQQASAAF
TRBV19	TRBJ2-7	ASSIDMDRGYYEQY
TRBV27	TRBJ1-2	ASSLVGQGVGYT
TRBV6-5	TRBJ1-6	ASSLDRGSSPLH
TRBV6-5	TRBJ1-6	ASSFPGDHSPLH
TRBV5-1	TRBJ1-5	ASSSSGEGQPQH
TRBV2	TRBJ2-7	ATNSDSSYEQY
TRBV7-9	TRBJ2-4	ASRVVSAKNIQY
TRBV2	TRBJ2-5	ASSEDLSSPQY
TRBV7-9	TRBJ2-7	ASRRSGNEQY
TRBV6-5	TRBJ2-2	ASSYGQGATGELF
TRBV29-1	TRBJ1-2	SGGGQNGYT
TRBV20-1	TRBJ2-4	SASGEGNIQY
TRBV2	TRBJ1-1	ASSVRKIGTLEAF
TRBV5-1	TRBJ2-2	ASSFSGMTGELF
TRBV14	TRBJ1-4	ASSRQGAEKLF
TRBV6-1	TRBJ1-2	ASSEVSGVWRYGYT